The clone carrying this TCR beta chain occurred a few times. Its antigen remains unidentified. Other DNA sequences in this sample translate to the same CDR3. This sample is drawn from a study of beta chain features in type 1 diabetes. Study-level background: Taken together, all samples contributed approximately 110 million examined sorted cells. Regarding the study as a whole: There was a moderate but significant shortening of TCRB CDR3s in all four CD4+ subsets of Type 1 diabetes patients. Sequencing the cDNA could make cells with high TCR expression show up more than they should. The study notes PCR might favor shorter templates equally in patients and controls.

Every isolated RNA sample was fully reverse transcribed, so sequencing captured expressed TCRB transcripts. Some clones are missing from TCRdb's copy, which holds only in-frame ones; the method was immunoSEQ multiplex PCR. Counted here are roughly 700,000 clones, 13% occurring once; the ten biggest clones make up less than 0.025%. This CDR3 spans 12 amino acids. V lost 2 bases to trimming and J lost 1 base, with 6 bases between them. Germline-derived CDR1 and CDR2 are GTSNPN and SVGIG (reference sequence). The rearrangement joins TRBV30 to TRBJ2-7, with D hard to call. Sequencing input: naive CD4+ T cells from blood. This TCR was recovered from a man between 18 and 35 years old with type 1 diabetes. The CDR3 coding sequence is TGTGCCTGGAGTTCAACTTCCTACGAGCAGTACTTC. As protein: CAWSSTSYEQYF. Using reference TRBV30 and TRBJ2-7 for the parts outside the CDR3, the full variable domain is SQTIHQWPATLVQPVGSPLSLECTVEGTSNPNLYWYRQAAGRGLQLLFYSVGIGQISSEVPQNLSASRPQDRQFILSSKKLLLSDSGFYLCAWSSTSYEQYFGPGTRLTVT.